This TCR beta chain originates from a study of T-cell reconstitution after alpha-beta-depleted transplantation in children. V was shortened by 5 bases and J by 4 bases, with 11 bases between the two germline ends. This CDR3 is built from 14 residues. Per germline, CDR1 LNHDA and CDR2 SQIVND (reference sequence). The TCRbeta library incorporated unique molecular identifiers. Using its own MiXCR run on the PCR reads, TCRdb lists one record per CDR3 protein. The sample shows a few hundred thousand distinct CDR3 sequences, about 9.4% of them seen only once. This sequence joins TRBV19 and TRBJ2-2, with D perhaps matching TRBD2 (5 bases). The clonotype originates from a human donor who donated a stem cell graft to a child with acute lymphoblastic leukemia. The sample was PBMCs from the stem cell graft donor, taken from the stem cell graft. The CDR3 protein is CASSGEGTTGELFF. DNA of the CDR3: TGTGCCAGTAGTGGCGAGGGAACCACCGGGGAGCTGTTTTTT.